This T cell receptor (beta chain) emerged from a study of response to subunit inactivated influenza vaccine. This clonotype was counted only a few times. The antigen is unknown. CDR3 length equals 12 residues. The V end lost 7 bases, the J end lost 2 bases, and 10 bases lay between the germline ends. Germline CDR1 DFQATT, CDR2 SNEGSKA (reference sequence). Overall study results and limits: Authors suggested seasonal influenza vaccinations each recruit few new T cells.

MiXCR, applied by TCRdb to the RT-PCR reads, yields one record per CDR3 protein. The sample holds 750,000 to 850,000 distinct CDR3 sequences, around 18% seen once. Sequencing was performed on PBMCs from blood, taken 5 to 6 days after vaccination. This receptor was obtained from a man in his fifties or sixties who received an inactivated influenza vaccine. V gene TRBV20-1 combines with J gene TRBJ2-3; D gene unclear. Here the CDR3 reads CSVGMNTDTQYF. Written as DNA, the CDR3 is TGCAGTGTCGGCATGAACACAGATACGCAGTATTTT.